This section outlines one T cell receptor (beta chain) sequence together with its context. Germline CDR1 and CDR2: SNHLY and FYNNEI. CDR3 length: 12 amino acids. Trimming cost V 7 bases and J 4 bases, with 8 bases left between them. In the authors' methods: Estimation of nucleated cell counts was performed using reference gene primer amplification. Data came from immunoSEQ multiplex PCR; TCRdb stores just in-frame clones and leaves some out. From that table come the V and J calls and clone size; the DNA was used to work out D and trimming. The table lists over 110,000 clones, 88% of them singletons. The entry originates in a study of blood T cell repertoires in COVID-19. For the study at large: The United States, Italy and Spain provided the acute and convalescent COVID-19 samples. PBMCs, B-cell-depleted T cells, or T cells were the source of the cDNA or gDNA that made up the material.

The source material was peripheral blood. The sequence derives from a man aged 65 to 79 with acute or convalescent COVID-19. The rearrangement joins TRBV2 to TRBJ1-3; no clear D gene. Here the CDR3 reads CASKLQGNTIYF. Here the CDR3 DNA reads TGTGCCAGCAAGCTACAGGGAAACACCATATATTTT. Variable domain in full (rest from reference TRBV2 and TRBJ1-3): EPEVTQTPSHQVTQMGQEVILRCVPISNHLYFYWYRQILGQKVEFLVSFYNNEISEKSEIFDDQFSVERPDGSNFTLKIRSTKLEDSAMYFCASKLQGNTIYFGEGSWLTVV.